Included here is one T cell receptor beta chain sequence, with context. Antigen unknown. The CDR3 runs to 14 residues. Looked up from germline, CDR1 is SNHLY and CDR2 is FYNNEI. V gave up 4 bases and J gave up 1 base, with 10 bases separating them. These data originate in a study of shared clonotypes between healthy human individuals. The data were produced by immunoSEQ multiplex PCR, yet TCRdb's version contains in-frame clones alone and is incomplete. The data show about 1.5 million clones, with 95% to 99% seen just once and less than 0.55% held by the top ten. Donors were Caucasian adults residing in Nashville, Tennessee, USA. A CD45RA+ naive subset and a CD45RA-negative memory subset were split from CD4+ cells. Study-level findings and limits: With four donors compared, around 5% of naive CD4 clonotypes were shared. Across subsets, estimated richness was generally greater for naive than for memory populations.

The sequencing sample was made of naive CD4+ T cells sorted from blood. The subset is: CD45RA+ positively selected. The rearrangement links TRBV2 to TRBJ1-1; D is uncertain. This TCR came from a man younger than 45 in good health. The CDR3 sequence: CASSVEGTNTEAFF. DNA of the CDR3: TGTGCCAGCAGTGTGGAGGGAACGAACACTGAAGCTTTCTTT.